This TCR beta chain appears in the sequencing data of a study of T-cell memory formation after mild COVID-19 (dated by TCRdb to the early 2020s). Some background on the complete study: TCR sequence clusters from the two donors were largely donor specific. In a couple of donors, T-cell clones that expanded and contracted after mild COVID-19 were tracked by sequencing TCRalpha and TCRbeta repertoires over time. The cohort was made up of two young adult volunteers, one female and one male, who were previously healthy.

CDR1 and CDR2, looked up from the germline V gene (reference sequence), are SGHKS and YYEKEE. Here V drops 5 bases and J drops 4 bases, and the junction holds 11 bases not matched to any gene. From the cysteine up to the phenylalanine, the CDR3 has a length of 16 residues. Only CDR3 DNA is held: 48 bases, read in frame from base 1. PBMCs were isolated by Ficoll-Paque density gradient centrifugation. Sequencing was carried out with an Illumina NovaSeq 6000. Using 5'RACE with constant-segment primers, TCRalpha and TCRbeta cDNA libraries were constructed, with sample barcodes and unique molecular identifiers added in the process. RNA was extracted from every sample with Trizol reagent. Amplification of the libraries took two PCR steps, and the second step added a second sample barcode plus Illumina TruSeq adapters. Sequencing of libraries was performed on an Illumina NovaSeq with 2 x 150 bp paired-end reads. The source study handled its data this way. Reads were demultiplexed and collapsed into UMI-guided consensus sequences with migec v1.2.7. Using mixcr v2.1.11, the UMI consensuses were aligned to TRA and TRB V and J templates and assembled into clonotypes. Clonotypes were classified as expanded or contracted when called significant by both edgeR and NoisET, with noise models trained on biological replicates. For edgeR calls, the thresholds were a false discovery rate-adjusted p below 0.01 and a log2 fold-change of 1. As an exploratory analysis of dynamics, max-normalized trajectories of the 1000 most abundant clonotypes were examined by PCA with hierarchical clustering. Each responding clone was given a CD4 or CD8 phenotype based on the CD4+ and CD8+ repertoires, which had been sequenced separately. The public reads were quality trimmed at Q25 with fastp and then assembled into clones with MiXCR by TCRdb, keeping productive beta chains. Rows matching on CDR3 protein sequence are summarized as one entry with the most common DNA and genes. The V and J calls, along with clone size, are taken from TCRdb and not from the paper's own processing. Within this sample are a few hundred thousand distinct CDR3 sequences, with over 25% of them counted one time only. Approximately 13% of the sample comes from the top ten.

Notes on this clonotype: This clone's antigen is unknown. No qualities accompany the bases; no much larger clone lies one base away.

Overall study outcomes, separate from this receptor: Some responding clones were detected in pre-infection memory, which suggested that pre-existing cross-reactive memory T cells had joined the SARS-CoV-2 response. SARS-CoV-2 specificity was not confirmed for the second-wave clones peaking on day 37. Clones that contracted from day 15 to 85 showed balanced CD4/CD8 phenotypes, whereas a second wave of clones that expanded from day 15 to 37 leaned towards CD4+. Only two mild cases were covered in the study, and larger cohorts including severe cases with pre-infection samples were considered necessary. Contracting CD4+ clones were located mainly in the CM and EM memory subsets, whereas CD8+ clones were found to be enriched in EMRA.

This clonotype was obtained from an adult woman who had mild COVID-19 (a few samples of this study predate the infection). The sample titles of this study are shuffled in the database, so cell type and time point are left out; the donor was told from shared clones. What was sequenced was PBMCs or a T cell subset sorted from them (not recorded which). The chain joins TRBV5-5 to TRBJ2-5, and TRBD2 aligns with 10 junction nucleotides. The sequence in DNA is TGTGCCAGCAGTTCGAGCGGGGGGGCCGGTGGAGAGACCCAGTACTTC. Its coded protein is CASSSSGGAGGETQYF.